This T cell receptor beta chain was profiled in a study of tumor-infiltrating lymphocytes in primary liver carcinoma. Making TCR beta cDNA involved approximately 520 ng total RNA and a constant-region primer. A slightly modified ARM-PCR protocol with three nested multiplex PCR rounds produced these TCR beta libraries. Forward primers for TRBV1-TRBV30 and a C-beta reverse primer served the first two PCR rounds, at about 9 cycles each. TCRdb independently ran MiXCR on the multiplex PCR reads; one entry per CDR3 protein. The sample holds more than 45,000 distinct CDR3 sequences; about 80% are singletons and the top ten take 25% to 30%. This clonotype has more than one count but fewer than ten. Its antigen is unknown. With a much larger clone just one base away, this may be a read error. Germline loops: CDR1 GTSNPN, CDR2 SVGIG (reference sequence). The CDR3 is 12 amino acids. Study conclusions and caveats: Detection in all five tumor regions applied to only about 7-25% of top clones.

The approximately 20-31 mg bulk tissue piece was not sorted before simultaneous RNA and DNA extraction. The sequenced sample was liver tumor tissue from sampling region 3. Subset specified: tumor region T3, left-lateral pole. The V call is TRBV30, the J call TRBJ2-1; a weak D match, TRBD2 (5 bases). The sequence derives from a middle-aged man with primary liver carcinoma and hepatitis B virus infection. The CDR3 sequence is CVWSVRGNEQFF. The CDR3 DNA sequence: TGTGTCTGGAGTGTACGGGGTAATGAGCAGTTCTTC.